These T cell receptor beta chains were read from a single sample in a study of T-cell reconstitution after alpha-beta-depleted transplantation in children. A single record per CDR3 protein comes from TCRdb applying MiXCR to the PCR reads. This repertoire shows some 600,000 distinct CDR3 sequences, over 15% found once; its top ten account for approximately 1%. The sample was PBMCs from the stem cell graft donor, taken from the stem cell graft. These receptors all come from a human donor who donated a stem cell graft to a child with acute myeloid leukemia. Each CDR3 is given with its conserved first and last residue.

v_call cdr3_aa
TRBV29-1 CSVESGFGYTF
TRBV3-1 CASSQVEYTEAFF
TRBV29-1 CSVLNRGARNEQFF
TRBV7-1 CASSWAGAFQPQHF
TRBV13 CASSPASGAPENEQFF
TRBV20-1 CSASRDNSPGELFF
TRBV21-1 CASSPSQQFF
TRBV20-1 CSARDRRAGRIGTEAFF
TRBV6-5 CASRPGTATYEQYF
TRBV15 CATSRPGQVNEQFF
TRBV20-1 CSATAGRHEQYF
TRBV4-2 CASSQPPGQGRNTQYF
TRBV20-1 CSATRQGRNEQFF
TRBV11-2 CASSPVLGAGSDSPLHF
TRBV20-1 CSARPSGGGAQYF
TRBV12-3/TRBV12-4 CASSFQLGTSQETQYF
TRBV12-3/TRBV12-4 CASSWFGNNEQFF
TRBV20-1 CSAREGSETQYF
TRBV10-3 CAISESVEGSDSPLHF
TRBV5-1 CASRGTSGEQYF
TRBV20-1 CSARALKFGQETQYF
TRBV5-1 CASSHPGSGNTEAFF
TRBV29-1 CSVRQGAEGYTF
TRBV10-3 CAISEAEGSSGELFF
TRBV29-1 CSGLAGETQYF
TRBV7-2 CASSFDGVNSPLHF
TRBV6-5 CASSLDRTSSYNEQFF
TRBV13 CASSPPPFSGTTSGNTIYF
TRBV20-1 CSARMGNNSPLHF
TRBV29-1 CSAGLSRAYNEQFF
TRBV20-1 CSAPQGWKDQPQHF
TRBV20-1 CSASRPHGNQPQHF
TRBV7-9 CASSFAGLTETQYF
TRBV12-3/TRBV12-4 CASSEDSYNEQFF
TRBV7-2 CASSWPGLAPTPHF